The entry below gives a single T cell receptor beta chain sequence along with its context. This clonotype was counted ten times or more. Its target antigen remains unknown. Base qualities were left out, and no much larger clone turns up one base away. The sample is drawn from a study of blood T cells in healthy people across ages (dated by TCRdb to about 2015). At the level of the whole study: In model experiments, template switching captured about one uniquely barcoded TCR beta cDNA molecule for every two T cells. Age-related changes in TCR beta repertoire diversity were measured in the study by deep sequencing normalized with unique cDNA molecular identifiers. The donors were split into four age groups: young (average around 15 years), middle-aged (roughly 39), aged (about 56) and long-lived (82). Donors of different ages were randomly distributed across sequencing lanes to avoid experimental bias. The study analyzed two additional independent replicas of 1 million unique cDNA reads from the same blood draw for two donors, one aged 18 to 29 and one aged 80 or older.

Overall study outcomes, separate from this receptor: Bulk unsorted PBMC profiling prevented conclusive comparison of naive and antigen-experienced compartments. Observed TCR beta diversity per million T cells fell roughly linearly with age, and a significant reduction was already apparent by age roughly 40. The percentage of naive T cells measured by flow cytometry correlated strongly with observed TCR beta diversity. Compared with the aged group, the long-lived group had more naive CD4+ T cells, fewer expanded clones and increased TCR diversity, suggesting age selection. The CMV infection status of donors was not known, potentially confounding age-related changes in expanded clonotypes. Estimates of total diversity from one million sequenced T cells were regarded as lower bounds and underestimates.

The donors were some 39 Caucasian individuals from Russia, aged roughly 6 to 100 years, who were systemically healthy. Each donor gave around 9.5 milliliters of peripheral blood, collected into EDTA-treated Vacutainer tubes. PBMCs were isolated by Ficoll-Paque density-gradient centrifugation, with at least 6.5 million obtained per sample. Trizol reagent was used to extract total RNA from the PBMCs, yielding at least 5.5 micrograms per sample. For every donor, an aliquot of PBMCs went through flow cytometry to measure the percentages of naive CD45RAhigh/CD27high T cells. CDR1 SGHTA and CDR2 FQGTGA were looked up in the germline V gene. Including cysteine and phenylalanine, the CDR3 has 16 amino acids. Left in the record is the CDR3 DNA by itself, 48 bases read in frame from the first base. Trimming removed 5 bases from V and 4 bases from J; the gene matches leave 9 bases unexplained. The method behind the library was 5' RACE. TCRdb names Illumina HiSeq 2500 as the instrument used. A second about 7 to 11 cycle PCR used a sample-barcoded 5' primer and a J-beta primer mix. Each TCR beta cDNA molecule received a unique molecular identifier from a template-switch 5' adaptor carrying 12 random nucleotides. Each sample yielded at least 3 million CDR3-containing paired-end reads. First-strand cDNA was synthesized from all RNA with the Mint cDNA synthesis kit, primed by a TRBC-specific oligonucleotide. All cDNA was treated with uracil-DNA glycosylase and then went through a first 18-cycle PCR with the universal primers M1SS and BC2_uni_R. From the authors' description of their analysis: Normalization of each sample was performed by random selection of 1 million high-quality reads, each carrying a distinct molecular identifier. Reads with shared molecular identifiers were discarded instead of being binned into consensus sequences. MiTCR, run with a Q25 quality threshold and the strictest error-elimination algorithm, handled CDR3 identification, clonotype clustering and error correction. Lower-bound total TCR beta diversity was estimated with a nonparametric unseen species model using Euler transformation. TCRdb cleaned the public reads at Q25 with fastp, built clones with MiXCR and kept in-frame beta chains. Rows are unified per CDR3 protein, each entry keeping the most common DNA and genes. These V and J calls are TCRdb output, not the study's own analysis. Counted in this sample were roughly 700,000 distinct CDR3 sequences; approximately 29% of them appeared once. The ten largest clonotypes hold 15% of the sample.

The chain is encoded by TRBV7-3 joined to TRBJ2-1; TRBD1 agrees with 9 junctional bases. The TCR was taken from a woman at least 80 years old in good health. Donor details come from another sample of the same person, matched by shared clones. Material for sequencing was blood. The bases read TGTGCCAGCAGCCTAATACAGGGGGCCTCTTACAATGAGCAGTTCTTC. This codes for CASSLIQGASYNEQFF. When the CDR3 is completed using the reference TRBV7-3 and TRBJ2-1 genes on either side, the full variable domain is GAGVSQTPSNKVTEKGKYVELRCDPISGHTALYWYRQSLGQGPEFLIYFQGTGAADDSGLPNDRFFAVRPEGSVSTLKIQRTERGDSAVYLCASSLIQGASYNEQFFGPGTRLTVL.